The 14 T cell receptor beta chains presented below share a single source sample, sequenced in a study of T-cell reconstitution after alpha-beta-depleted transplantation in children (dated by TCRdb to 2016 to 2017). In the paper's terms, the treatment or condition label means: allogeneic hematopoietic cell transplantation with graft depleted of TCRalphabeta T cells and CD19 B cells. Library prep was done by PCR. TCRdb shows the sequencer as Illumina HiSeq 2500. TCR libraries were prepared with molecular barcoding, using unique molecular identifiers to normalize TCRbeta repertoire quantification. The public reads were reanalyzed by TCRdb: fastp trimming at Q25, MiXCR alignment, in-frame beta chains only. Each CDR3 protein appears once, grouped with its most common genes and DNA. This sample comprises 65,000 to 90,000 distinct CDR3 sequences, 11% of them detected only once. Over 10% of the sample lies in the top ten.

The source material was PBMCs, sampled before TCRalphabeta/CD19-depleted stem cell transplant. These receptors were collected from a boy younger than 18 with acute myeloid leukemia, due to receive a stem cell transplant.

Regarding this clonotype: A much larger clone lies a single base off, so this may be a read error. This rearrangement joins TRBV6-1 to TRBJ1-4; 8 bases align to TRBD1. Unmatched junction bases numbered 14, after V lost 10 bases and J lost 7 bases. The CDR3 runs to 15 residues. Germline CDR1 is MNHNS and CDR2 is SASEGT. CDR3 DNA sequence: TGTGCCACCTCTACCAGGGGGCTCGACAGTGAAAAACTGTTTTTT. Encoded protein: CATSTRGLDSEKLFF.

The gene calls are TRBV19 and TRBJ1-2; D is undetermined. The V gene lost 1 base and the J gene lost 8 bases, with 11 bases spanning the gap. Germline CDR1 LNHDA, CDR2 SQIVND (reference sequence). This CDR3 comprises 13 residues. CDR3 coding DNA: TGTGCCAGTAGTATAGGAGGAAGTGGGGGCTACACCTTC. Its protein is CASSIGGSGGYTF.

This clonotype was found a few times. The gene calls are TRBV7-8 and TRBJ2-1, with D tentatively TRBD2 (5 bases). CDR1 SGHVS and CDR2 FQNEAQ come from the germline V gene. Trimming cost V 0 bases and J 4 bases, with 13 bases left between them. There are 16 residues in the CDR3. CDR3 loop: CASSLARMRAYNEQFF. The CDR3 DNA sequence: TGTGCCAGCAGCTTAGCTAGGATGCGGGCTTACAATGAGCAGTTCTTC.

This clonotype occurred a few times. The chain carries TRBV4-3 and TRBJ2-7, with 7 nucleotides matching TRBD2. Germline CDR1 reads LGHNA; CDR2 reads YSLEER. CDR3 length: 14 residues. Losses at the gene ends were 4 bases for V and 1 base for J; bases not matched to a gene: 4. CDR3 sequence (DNA): TGCGCCAGCAGCCTCCACGGGAGGTCCTACGAGCAGTACTTC. It codes for CASSLHGRSYEQYF.

This clonotype was picked up many times. This chain connects TRBV29-1 to TRBJ2-1; D is ambiguous. The CDR3 extends over 13 amino acids. V lost 7 bases, J lost 6 bases, and 16 bases lay in between. CDR1 is SQVTM and CDR2 is ANQGSEA in the germline V gene. CDR3 nucleotide sequence: TGCAGCGCCGAATCAATGGTGGGCAATGAGCAGTTCTTC. The encoded protein is CSAESMVGNEQFF.

This clonotype was counted many times. The chain has TRBV4-1 and TRBJ2-1; no clear D gene. V was shortened by 4 bases and J by 2 bases, with 9 bases between the two germline ends. The CDR3 consists of 14 residues. From germline, CDR1 is MGHRA and CDR2 YSYEKL. DNA for the CDR3: TGCGCCAGCAGCCCCCTCGGCCCCTACAATGAGCAGTTCTTC. Protein product: CASSPLGPYNEQFF.

This clonotype was recorded many times. The chain employs TRBV20-1 and TRBJ2-3; 10 nucleotides match TRBD1. The V segment lost 4 bases and the J segment 4 bases; nucleotides outside the gene matches: 5. CDR3 size: 14 residues. Germline lookup yields CDR1 DFQATT and CDR2 SNEGSKA (reference sequence). Here the CDR3 reads CSAKDRGRSDTQYF. In DNA form, the CDR3 reads TGCAGTGCTAAGGACAGGGGGAGGTCAGATACGCAGTATTTT.

The chain couples TRBV7-2 to TRBJ2-1; 11 nucleotides line up with TRBD2. Germline V CDR1 and CDR2: SGHTA, FQGNSA. Trimming took 5 bases from V and 9 from J; bases not matched to a gene: 9. CDR3 size: 15 residues. CDR3 sequence: CASSAGLAAVSEQFF. Here the CDR3 DNA reads TGTGCCAGCAGCGCGGGACTAGCGGCAGTTAGTGAGCAGTTCTTC.

The rearrangement joins TRBV29-1 to TRBJ2-1; 8 bases fit TRBD2. This CDR3 is 16 amino acids long. Per the germline V gene, CDR1 is SQVTM and CDR2 is ANQGSEA. With 0 bases clipped from V and 7 bases from J, the junction kept 11 bases outside the gene matches. The CDR3 DNA reads as TGCAGCGTTGAAGATCGGGGGGGGAGGGCCGGTAATGAGCAGTTCTTC. This translates into CSVEDRGGRAGNEQFF.

Ten or more counts support this clonotype. This chain links TRBV15 with TRBJ1-1; 7 bases align to TRBD1. This CDR3 is built from 16 residues. Germline V gene lookup returns CDR1 LNHNV and CDR2 YYDKDF (reference sequence). The J segment lost 1 base and the V segment lost 0 bases, leaving 5 bases of the junction unmatched. The CDR3 reads CATSRDLRDRNTEAFF. The DNA for the CDR3 is TGTGCCACCAGCAGAGATCTTAGGGACAGGAACACTGAAGCTTTCTTT.

The chain employs TRBV29-1 and TRBJ1-2, with D perhaps TRBD1 (5 bases). Germline CDR1 and CDR2: SQVTM and ANQGSEA. Trimming took off 4 bases at V and 6 bases at J, with 12 bases between the two ends. The CDR3 contains 12 residues. The CDR3 here is CSVGSGLDGYTF. The CDR3 DNA is TGCAGCGTTGGATCAGGGTTGGATGGCTACACCTTC.

This clonotype was counted many times. This chain uses TRBV2 with TRBJ2-1; TRBD2 is a possible D gene (7 bases). The CDR3 contains 15 residues. CDR1 SNHLY and CDR2 FYNNEI come from the germline V gene. The ends were cut back, 7 bases at V and 2 bases at J, with 15 bases in the middle. The CDR3 reads CASKPGGPAYNEQFF. The CDR3 nucleotides are TGTGCCAGCAAGCCCGGGGGGCCAGCCTACAATGAGCAGTTCTTC.

The J gene is TRBJ1-2, the V gene TRBV29-1; a weak D match, TRBD1 (5 bases). There are 12 residues in the CDR3. Germline V CDR1 and CDR2: SQVTM, ANQGSEA. The germline V and J ends were trimmed by 6 bases and 0 bases, with 8 bases remaining between them. The CDR3 here is CSVGEANYGYTF. CDR3 nucleotide sequence: TGCAGCGTAGGGGAGGCTAACTATGGCTACACCTTC.

In its sample, this clonotype was seen once. The chain is built from TRBV5-6 and TRBJ2-1, with 7 positions matching TRBD2. The CDR3 spans 20 residues. Per germline, CDR1 SGHDT and CDR2 YYEEEE. Trimming removed 7 bases from V and 4 bases from J; junction bases left unmatched: 26. The CDR3 protein is CASGPSLLADTITGYNEQFF. CDR3 sequence (DNA): TGTGCCAGCGGCCCCAGTCTCCTAGCGGATACGATTACGGGGTACAATGAGCAGTTCTTC.